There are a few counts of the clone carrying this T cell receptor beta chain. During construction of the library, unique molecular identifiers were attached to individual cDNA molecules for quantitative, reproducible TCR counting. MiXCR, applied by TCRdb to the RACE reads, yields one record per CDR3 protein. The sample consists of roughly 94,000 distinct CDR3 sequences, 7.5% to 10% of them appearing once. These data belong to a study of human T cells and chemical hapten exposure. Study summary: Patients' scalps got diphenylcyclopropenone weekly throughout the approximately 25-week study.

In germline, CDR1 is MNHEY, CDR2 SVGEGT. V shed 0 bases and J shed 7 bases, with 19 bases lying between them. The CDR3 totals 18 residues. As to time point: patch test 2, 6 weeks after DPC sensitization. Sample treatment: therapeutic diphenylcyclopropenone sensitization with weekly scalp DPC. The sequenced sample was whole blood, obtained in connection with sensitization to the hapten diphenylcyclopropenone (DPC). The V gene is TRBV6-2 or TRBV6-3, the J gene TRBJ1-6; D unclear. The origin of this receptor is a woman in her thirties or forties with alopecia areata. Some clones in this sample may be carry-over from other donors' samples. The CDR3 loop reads CASSYSTARWLRNSPLHF. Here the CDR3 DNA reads TGTGCCAGCAGTTACTCGACGGCCCGGTGGTTGCGCAATTCACCCCTCCACTTT.